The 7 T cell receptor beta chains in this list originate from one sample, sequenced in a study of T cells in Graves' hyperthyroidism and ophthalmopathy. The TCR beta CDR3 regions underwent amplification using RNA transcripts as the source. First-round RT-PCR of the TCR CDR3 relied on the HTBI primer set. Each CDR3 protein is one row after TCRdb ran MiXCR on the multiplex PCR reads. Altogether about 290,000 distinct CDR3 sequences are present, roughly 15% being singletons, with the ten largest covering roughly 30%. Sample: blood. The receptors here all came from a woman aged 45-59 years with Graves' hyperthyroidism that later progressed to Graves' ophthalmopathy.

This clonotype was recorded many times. This CDR3 is CSAQRAGQIYGYTF. DNA for the CDR3: TGCAGTGCCCAAAGGGCTGGACAAATCTATGGCTACACCTTC. V usage is TRBV20-1 and J usage is TRBJ1-2; a weak D match, TRBD1 (5 bases). The CDR3 loop spans 14 amino acids. Germline values: CDR1 DFQATT, CDR2 SNEGSKA (reference sequence). Trimming removed 6 bases at V and 4 bases at J, with 18 bases between.

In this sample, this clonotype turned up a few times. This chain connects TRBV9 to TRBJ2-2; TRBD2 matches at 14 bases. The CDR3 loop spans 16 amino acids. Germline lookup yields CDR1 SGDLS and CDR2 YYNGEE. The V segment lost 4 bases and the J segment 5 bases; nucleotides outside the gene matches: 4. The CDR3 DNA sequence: TGTGCCAGCAGCCTATGGACTAGCGGGAGGACCGGGGAGCTGTTTTTT. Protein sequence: CASSLWTSGRTGELFF. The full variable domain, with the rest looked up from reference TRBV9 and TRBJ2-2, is DSGVTQTPKHLITATGQRVTLRCSPRSGDLSVYWYQQSLDQGLQFLIQYYNGEERAKGNILERFSAQQFPDLHSELNLSSLELGDSALYFCASSLWTSGRTGELFFGEGSRLTVL.

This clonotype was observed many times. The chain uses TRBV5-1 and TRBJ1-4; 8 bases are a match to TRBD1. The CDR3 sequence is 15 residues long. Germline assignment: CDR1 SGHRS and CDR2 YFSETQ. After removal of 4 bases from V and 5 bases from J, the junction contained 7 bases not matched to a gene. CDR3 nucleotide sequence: TGCGCCAGCAGCCACCTGACAGGGGAGAATGAAAAACTGTTTTTT. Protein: CASSHLTGENEKLFF.

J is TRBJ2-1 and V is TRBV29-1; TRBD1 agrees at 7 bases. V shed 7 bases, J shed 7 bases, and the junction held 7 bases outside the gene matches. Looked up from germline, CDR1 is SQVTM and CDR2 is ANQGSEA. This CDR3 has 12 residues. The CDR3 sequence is CSAFTGVNEQFF. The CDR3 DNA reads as TGCAGCGCGTTCACAGGGGTAAATGAGCAGTTCTTC.

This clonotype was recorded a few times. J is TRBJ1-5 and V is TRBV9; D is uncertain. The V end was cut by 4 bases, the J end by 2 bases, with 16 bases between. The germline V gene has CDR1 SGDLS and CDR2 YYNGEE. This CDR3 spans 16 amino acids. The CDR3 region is CASSPTPGTGNQPQHF. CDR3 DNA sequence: TGTGCCAGCAGCCCTACCCCCGGTACGGGCAATCAGCCCCAGCATTTT.

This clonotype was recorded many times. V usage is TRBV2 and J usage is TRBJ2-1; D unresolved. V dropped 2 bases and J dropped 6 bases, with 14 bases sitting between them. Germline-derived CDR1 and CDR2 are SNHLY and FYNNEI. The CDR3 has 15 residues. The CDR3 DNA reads TGTGCCAGCAGTGAACGGAGCCTCCCCTTCAATGAGCAGTTCTTC. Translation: CASSERSLPFNEQFF.

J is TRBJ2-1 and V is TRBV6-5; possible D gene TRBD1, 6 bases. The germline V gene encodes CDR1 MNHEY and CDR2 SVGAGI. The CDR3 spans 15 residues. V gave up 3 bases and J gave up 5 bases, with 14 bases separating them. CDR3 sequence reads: CASSYWSRGDNEQFF. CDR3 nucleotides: TGTGCCAGCAGTTATTGGAGCAGGGGAGACAATGAGCAGTTCTTC.